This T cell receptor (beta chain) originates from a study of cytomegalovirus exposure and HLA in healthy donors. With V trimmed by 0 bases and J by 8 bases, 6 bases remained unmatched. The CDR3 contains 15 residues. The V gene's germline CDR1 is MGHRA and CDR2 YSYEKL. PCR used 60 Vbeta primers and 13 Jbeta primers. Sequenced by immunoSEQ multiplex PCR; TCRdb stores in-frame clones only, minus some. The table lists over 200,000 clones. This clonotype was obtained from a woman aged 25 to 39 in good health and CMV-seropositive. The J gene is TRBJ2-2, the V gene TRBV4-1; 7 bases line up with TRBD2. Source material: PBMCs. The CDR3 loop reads CASSQDGHGRGELFF. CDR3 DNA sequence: TGCGCCAGCAGCCAAGATGGGCACGGGAGGGGGGAGCTGTTTTTT.